The present TCR beta chain was sequenced within a study of tissue T cells after allogeneic stem cell transplantation. Comments on this clone: All gene names here are mouse names. The CDR3 end falls 1 residue outside the read, so it is completed with the germline J gene.

The protocol was immunoSEQ multiplex PCR, while the TCRdb copy is restricted to in-frame clones and leaves out a portion. The data show over 45,000 clones, with over 70% seen just once and roughly 0.59% held by the top ten. Germline V CDR1 and CDR2: SNHLY, FYNGKV (reference sequence). V was clipped by 5 bases and J by 3 bases, with 11 bases between them. There are 14 residues in the CDR3. Input material: sorted cells pooled from one or two spleens. The V call is TRBV3, the J call TRBJ2-1, with a weak D call TRBD1 (6 bases). The sequence was obtained from a pool of C57BL/6 mice in good health. This chain's CDR3 is CASSPSDSYAEQFF. The CDR3 DNA, read in part, is TGTGCCAGCAGCCCTTCGGACAGCTATGCTGAGCAGTTC.